This T cell receptor beta chain comes out of a study of cytomegalovirus exposure and HLA in healthy donors. Overall study: In an earlier analysis, 95 million to 130 million unique TCR beta sequences were found from 150 million to 200 million T cells.

Germline values: CDR1 SGHRS, CDR2 YFSETQ. V lost 4 bases, J lost 0 bases, and 17 bases lay in between. This CDR3 has 17 residues. As to this clone: Its specificity is unknown.

Study-level points and caveats: Several of the most significant clusters were apparently associated with common viral pathogens in a later analysis. Later analysis identified a missense DCLRE1C variant that was linked to TCR beta V- and J-gene trimming.

Healthy bone marrow donors formed the donor group. The PCR made use of 60 Vbeta and 13 Jbeta primers. Clones were read by immunoSEQ multiplex PCR, and TCRdb kept only the in-frame ones, dropping some. The repertoire holds fewer than 150,000 clones, with roughly 72% as singletons. Material for sequencing was PBMCs. The receptor was derived from a woman aged 45-65 years in good health and CMV-seropositive. The rearrangement links TRBV5-1 to TRBJ1-3; tentatively, D is TRBD1 (6 bases). As DNA, the CDR3 is TGCGCCAGCAGCCCGGGACATGAAGCCCTCTCTGGAAACACCATATATTTT. It codes for CASSPGHEALSGNTIYF.